These T cell receptor beta chains were read from a single sample in a study of blood T cell repertoires in COVID-19. The repertoire was sequenced with immunoSEQ multiplex PCR; TCRdb's copy has only in-frame clones and lacks some. The repertoire holds under 90,000 clones, with roughly 77% as singletons. What was sequenced was peripheral blood. The receptors come from a man aged 50 to 59 with active or convalescent COVID-19. Both conserved end residues are part of each CDR3. A D gene is named only where the DNA matches it firmly. Size is omitted from some rows. Given values are once, few, many or a class for expanded clones.

V gene	D gene	clone size	J gene	CDR3 protein	CDR3 DNA
TRBV6-5	TRBD1	-	TRBJ1-2	CASRSTGAGDYGYTF	TGTGCCAGCAGATCGACAGGGGCGGGGGACTATGGCTACACCTTC
TRBV7-2	-	-	TRBJ2-1	CASNGAGTYNEQFF	TGTGCCAGCAATGGGGCAGGAACCTACAATGAGCAGTTCTTC
TRBV3-1/TRBV3-2	-	-	TRBJ2-2	CASSPFGGQGTGELFF	TGTGCCAGCAGCCCCTTCGGGGGGCAGGGGACCGGGGAGCTGTTTTTT
TRBV19	TRBD1	-	TRBJ2-7	CASSMGQRVNEQYF	TGTGCCAGTAGTATGGGACAGAGAGTTAACGAGCAGTACTTC
TRBV29-1	-	-	TRBJ2-4	CSVSRDINIQYF	TGCAGCGTATCCCGGGACATAAACATTCAGTACTTC
TRBV6-1	TRBD1	-	TRBJ1-3	CASSEDRIKTGLPGNTIYF	TGTGCCAGCAGTGAGGACAGGATCAAAACGGGTCTACCTGGAAACACCATATATTTT
TRBV19	-	-	TRBJ1-2	CASSISGQNYGYTF	TGTGCCAGTAGTATAAGTGGACAGAACTATGGCTACACCTTC
TRBV19	TRBD1	-	TRBJ2-7	CASSFSIDGTGPYEQYF	TGTGCCAGTAGTTTCAGTATAGACGGGACAGGTCCCTACGAGCAGTACTTC
TRBV5-1	TRBD1	-	TRBJ2-3	CASKGQGFTDTQYF	TGCGCCAGCAAGGGACAGGGGTTCACAGATACGCAGTATTTT
TRBV12-3/TRBV12-4	-	-	TRBJ1-2	CASSFNWAGYTF	TGTGCCAGCAGTTTCAACTGGGCTGGCTACACCTTC
TRBV27	-	-	TRBJ2-7	CASSLWFPGGYEQYF	TGTGCCAGCAGTTTATGGTTCCCGGGTGGCTACGAGCAGTACTTC
TRBV30	-	-	TRBJ1-5	CAWSYGLLNQPQHF	TGTGCCTGGAGCTACGGACTACTCAATCAGCCCCAGCATTTT
TRBV5-8	TRBD2	-	TRBJ2-5	CASSLEGAGGVQETQYF	TGTGCCAGCAGCTTGGAAGGGGCTGGGGGGGTCCAAGAGACCCAGTACTTC
TRBV6-1	-	-	TRBJ1-1	CASVGGGTEAFF	TGTGCCAGCGTGGGCGGGGGCACTGAAGCTTTCTTT
TRBV6-5	-	-	TRBJ2-5	CASQRSRQGETQYF	TGTGCCAGCCAGAGGAGTCGGCAGGGAGAGACCCAGTACTTC
TRBV5-8	-	-	TRBJ1-1	CASSQRVAHTEAFF	TGTGCCAGCAGCCAGAGGGTAGCACACACTGAAGCTTTCTTT
TRBV7-9	-	-	TRBJ1-5	CASSFSSNQPQHF	TGTGCCAGCAGCTTTAGCAGCAATCAGCCCCAGCATTTT
TRBV6-5	-	-	TRBJ1-1	CASSPGGPWAFF	TGTGCCAGCAGCCCCGGGGGGCCGTGGGCTTTCTTT
TRBV28	-	once	TRBJ2-7	CASGSYSYEQYF	TGTGCCAGCGGATCTTACAGCTACGAGCAGTACTTC
TRBV7-8	-	-	TRBJ2-3	CASSSEGADTQYF	TGTGCCAGCAGCTCCGAGGGGGCAGATACGCAGTATTTT
TRBV7-2	TRBD1	-	TRBJ1-3	CASSPDRGIGNTIYF	TGTGCCAGCAGTCCAGACAGGGGCATAGGAAACACCATATATTTT
TRBV6-2/TRBV6-3	TRBD1	-	TRBJ1-4	CASSFRTGDEKLFF	TGTGCCAGCAGTTTCAGGACAGGGGATGAAAAACTGTTTTTT
TRBV9	TRBD1	-	TRBJ2-1	CASSLEQGNGDNEQFF	TGTGCCAGCAGCTTAGAACAGGGGAACGGGGACAATGAGCAGTTCTTC
TRBV19	-	-	TRBJ1-5	CASSVQGGKGQPQHF	TGTGCCAGTAGTGTACAGGGTGGAAAAGGCCAGCCCCAGCATTTT
TRBV6-2/TRBV6-3	-	-	TRBJ1-2	CASSYSRAAIGYGYTF	TGTGCCAGCAGTTACTCGAGGGCAGCTATAGGCTATGGCTACACCTTC
TRBV7-2	TRBD2	-	TRBJ2-1	CASIRGGAVNEQFF	TGTGCCAGTATCCGCGGGGGGGCCGTCAATGAGCAGTTCTTC
TRBV19	TRBD2	-	TRBJ2-5	CASTPGTSPGETQYF	TGTGCCAGTACCCCCGGGACTAGCCCCGGCGAGACCCAGTACTTC
TRBV4-3	TRBD1	-	TRBJ1-6	CASSQGLLGTGTNSPLHF	TGCGCCAGCAGCCAAGGCCTCCTCGGGACAGGGACGAATTCACCCCTCCACTTT
TRBV9	-	-	TRBJ1-1	CASSVADAGLTEAFF	TGTGCCAGCAGCGTAGCCGATGCGGGGTTGACTGAAGCTTTCTTT
TRBV7-9	-	-	TRBJ2-7	CASSVGGRGYEQYF	TGTGCCAGCAGCGTAGGGGGGCGCGGGTACGAGCAGTACTTC
TRBV5-1	-	-	TRBJ1-6	CASSLVAGVNSPLHF	TGCGCCAGCAGCTTGGTAGCAGGGGTAAACTCACCCCTCCACTTT
TRBV6-5	TRBD1	-	TRBJ1-2	CASIYDRVDSYGYTF	TGTGCCAGCATCTACGACAGGGTCGATTCCTATGGCTACACCTTC
TRBV7-3	TRBD2	-	TRBJ2-3	CASSFLASGESTDTQYF	TGTGCCAGCAGCTTTTTGGCCAGCGGGGAGAGCACAGATACGCAGTATTTT
TRBV5-1	TRBD1	-	TRBJ1-5	CASSLTGQGDQPQHF	TGCGCCAGCAGCTTGACCGGACAGGGTGATCAGCCCCAGCATTTT
TRBV5-1	TRBD2	-	TRBJ2-2	CASSLGLAGDLANTGELFF	TGCGCCAGCAGCTTAGGACTAGCGGGGGACCTCGCGAACACCGGGGAGCTGTTTTTT
TRBV4-3	-	-	TRBJ1-6	CASSQDRGSSSPLHF	TGCGCCAGCAGCCAAGACAGGGGAAGCAGTTCACCCCTCCACTTT
TRBV11-2	-	few	TRBJ1-4	CASSSGFAGATNEKLFF	TGTGCCAGCAGCTCCGGGTTTGCGGGCGCAACTAATGAAAAACTGTTTTTT
TRBV7-3	-	-	TRBJ2-3	CASSPGLPGDTQYF	TGTGCCAGCAGCCCGGGACTTCCAGGAGATACGCAGTATTTT
TRBV5-1	-	few	TRBJ2-5	CASSFTGESETQYF	TGCGCCAGCAGCTTTACTGGGGAGAGCGAGACCCAGTACTTC
TRBV6-1	TRBD1	-	TRBJ1-1	CASSEATGKEAFF	TGTGCCAGCAGTGAAGCGACAGGGAAAGAAGCTTTCTTT